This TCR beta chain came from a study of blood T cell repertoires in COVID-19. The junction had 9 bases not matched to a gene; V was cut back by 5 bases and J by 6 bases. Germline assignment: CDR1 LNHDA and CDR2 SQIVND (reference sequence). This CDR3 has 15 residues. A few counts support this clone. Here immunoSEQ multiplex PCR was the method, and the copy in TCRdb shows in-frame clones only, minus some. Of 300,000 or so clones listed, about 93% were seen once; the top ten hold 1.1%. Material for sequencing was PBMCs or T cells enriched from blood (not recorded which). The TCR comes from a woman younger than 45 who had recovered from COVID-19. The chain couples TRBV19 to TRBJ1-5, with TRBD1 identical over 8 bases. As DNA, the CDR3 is TGTGCCAGTAGTCCTGGACAGGGATGGGTTCAGCCCCAGCATTTT. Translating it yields CASSPGQGWVQPQHF. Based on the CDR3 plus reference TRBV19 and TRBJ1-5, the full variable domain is DGGITQSPKYLFRKEGQNVTLSCEQNLNHDAMYWYRQDPGQGLRLIYYSQIVNDFQKGDIAEGYSVSREKKESFPLTVTSAQKNPTAFYLCASSPGQGWVQPQHFGDGTRLSIL.